This note documents a single T cell receptor (beta chain) sequence. Its antigen is currently unknown. One end of the junction is discordant with germline, which a read error may explain. The CDR3 runs 14 residues. Germline V lookup: CDR1 SNHLY, CDR2 FYNNEI. The sample is drawn from a study of molecular identifiers for immune sequencing clone quantification. Study in general: Four portions were sequenced after RNA from about 20,000 or 100,000 naive CD8 cells was split five ways in replicates.

Bulk TCR libraries were made with methods that had been previously described and with listed TCR primers. TCRdb re-called the PCR reads with MiXCR, one entry per CDR3 protein. The sample records about 510,000 distinct CDR3 sequences, around 25% being singletons. General observations from the study: In CMV-specific effectors, clones above 20 copies held over 97% of molecules; naive, under 1%.

A CD8+CD4-CCR7+CD45RA+ phenotype served as the sorting definition for naive CD8 T cells. The rearrangement links TRBV2 to TRBJ2-1; tentative D call: TRBD2 (6 bases). The receptor was derived from a human donor in good health. Some libraries in this study had Jurkat cell RNA spiked in. The sequencing sample was made of naive CD8+ T cells from blood, with Jurkat cell RNA spiked in. Subset: FACS-sorted CD8+CD4-CCR7+CD45RA+ naive T cells. The CDR3 loop is CSSSEASDSDEQFF. The DNA of the CDR3 is TGTTCCAGCAGTGAAGCTAGCGACAGCGATGAGCAGTTCTTC.